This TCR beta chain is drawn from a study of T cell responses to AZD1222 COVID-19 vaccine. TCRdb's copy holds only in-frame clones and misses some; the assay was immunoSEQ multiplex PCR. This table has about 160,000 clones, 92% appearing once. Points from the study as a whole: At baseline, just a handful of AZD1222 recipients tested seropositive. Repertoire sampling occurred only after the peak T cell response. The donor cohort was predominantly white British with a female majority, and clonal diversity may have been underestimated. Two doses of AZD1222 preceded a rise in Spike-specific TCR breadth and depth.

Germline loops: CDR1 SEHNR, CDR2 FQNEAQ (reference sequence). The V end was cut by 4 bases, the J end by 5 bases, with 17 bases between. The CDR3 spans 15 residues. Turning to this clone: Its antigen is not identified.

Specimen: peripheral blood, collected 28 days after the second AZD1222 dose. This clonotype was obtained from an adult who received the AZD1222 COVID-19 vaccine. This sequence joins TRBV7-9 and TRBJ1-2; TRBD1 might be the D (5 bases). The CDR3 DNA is TGTGCCAGCAGCTCCGAGTTAGGGGCCCTTTATGGCTACACCTTC. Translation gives CASSSELGALYGYTF.